This TCR beta chain stems from a study of T cell clonotyping in hematopoietic cell transplantation. Whole-study context: Cytoreduction preceded collection of pretransplant recipient samples.

From germline, CDR1 is MNHEY and CDR2 SMNVEV (reference sequence). The CDR3 sequence is 13 residues long. The V end was cut by 5 bases, the J end by 5 bases, with 12 bases between. This clone was picked up a small number of times. Antigen specificity is unknown. Documented time point: recipient sample about 28 days before transplant, after cytoreduction. Notes on the study in general: Few recipient clonotypes overlapped donors; over 95% were de novo at given depth. After transplant, recipient diversity fell while pathologically expanded clonotypes grew through day 180.

Repertoires were generated with immunoSEQ multiplex PCR, while TCRdb's copy carries only in-frame clones and drops some. Of 27,000 or so clones listed, 70% to 75% are singletons. The receptor comes from a man aged 50 or older with myelodysplastic syndrome. Some clones in this sample may be carry-over from other donors' samples. Sequencing was performed on peripheral blood mononuclear cells, taken before stem cell transplant. The J gene is TRBJ1-1, the V gene TRBV27; D gene uncertain. The CDR3 nucleotides are TGTGCCAGCAGTCTTAGTTGGGTTACTGAAGCTTTCTTT. Its protein is CASSLSWVTEAFF.